A selection of T cell receptor beta chains follows, all from one sample in a study of CD8+CD57+ T cells in acquired aplastic anemia. In TCRdb, the reads were re-called with MiXCR into one record per CDR3 protein. The repertoire consists of roughly 190,000 distinct CDR3 sequences, with around half occurring once and the leading ten covering approximately 15%. Sequenced input: sorted CD4+, CD8+, or CD8+CD57+ T cells (not recorded which) from PBMCs. The receptors derive from a human donor in good health, serving as a control. The CDR3 runs from the conserved cysteine through the conserved F or W. Each record gives: D gene, clone size, V gene, J gene, CDR3 DNA, CDR3 protein. A D gene is named only where the DNA matches it firmly. Clone size is shown for a subset of rows, as once, few, many or a class of expanded clone.

>TRBD2|-|TRBV7-2|TRBJ2-7
TGTGCCAGCAGCCAACCAGGACTAGCGGGGGGGCCGTCCTACGAGCAGTACTTC
CASSQPGLAGGPSYEQYF
>TRBD1|many|TRBV6-5|TRBJ2-7
TGTGCCAGCAGCACCGGGACAGGGGTCTCCTACGAGCAGTACTTC
CASSTGTGVSYEQYF
>-|many|TRBV6-5|TRBJ2-2
TGTGCCAGCAGCCGGTGGACGGCCGGGGAGCTGTTTTTT
CASSRWTAGELFF
>-|-|TRBV18|TRBJ1-1
TGTGCCAGCTCACCACCCTCTTGGGCAGGTACGAACACTGTAGCTTTCTTT
CASSPPSWAGTNTVAFF
>-|-|TRBV29-1|TRBJ2-7
TGCAGCGTTGCCAGCCGTAGAGGGGGGGAGCAGTACTTC
CSVASRRGGEQYF
>TRBD1|-|TRBV7-3|TRBJ1-5
TGTGCCAGCAGCTTAGAGGCAGGGGGCCGGCAGCCCCAGCATTTT
CASSLEAGGRQPQHF
>TRBD1|once|TRBV7-6|TRBJ2-5
TGTGCCAGCAGCTTAGGGGGACAGGAATCAGAGCAGTACTTC
CASSLGGQESEQYF
>TRBD1|-|TRBV29-1|TRBJ2-2
TGCAGCGGCGGACAGGGGAACACCGGGGAGCTGTTTTTT
CSGGQGNTGELFF
>-|many|TRBV9|TRBJ2-5
TGTGCCAGCAGCCCCAGACTACAAGAGACCCAGTACTTC
CASSPRLQETQYF
>-|-|TRBV5-4|TRBJ2-3
TGTGCCAGCAGCTTGGGGGAAGGGGATACGCAGTATTTT
CASSLGEGDTQYF
>-|once|TRBV7-3|TRBJ2-7
TGTGCCAGCAGCTTACATGGGGGATCACCTTACGAGCAGTACTTC
CASSLHGGSPYEQYF
>-|many|TRBV29-1|TRBJ1-1
TGCAGCGCCTTTGACAGGCCAAACACTGAAGCTTTCTTT
CSAFDRPNTEAFF
>-|-|TRBV29-1|TRBJ2-5
TGCAGCGTTGATTCGGCCCTCTCAGAGACCCAGTACTTC
CSVDSALSETQYF
>-|-|TRBV7-2|TRBJ2-5
TGTGCCAGCAGCTTAGTGGGAACAGGATTGGGTGAGACCCAGTACTTC
CASSLVGTGLGETQYF
>-|few|TRBV10-2|TRBJ2-7
TGTGCCAGCAGGAGGCTTACCTACGAGCAGTACTTC
CASRRLTYEQYF
>-|-|TRBV2|TRBJ2-7
TGTGCCAGCAGTGAGACTCCCGTCTCCTACGAGCAGTACTTC
CASSETPVSYEQYF
>-|once|TRBV10-3|TRBJ1-1
TGTGCCATCAGTCTACGGGGGGCCGACACTGGAGCTTTCTTT
CAISLRGADTGAFF
>TRBD1|-|TRBV15|TRBJ2-7
TGTGCCACCAGCAGCAGAGGACAGGGGGCGTTCTACGAGCAGTACTTC
CATSSRGQGAFYEQYF
>-|-|TRBV7-6|TRBJ2-5
TGTGCCAGCAGCTTGGGAGACCTCCAAGAGACCCAGTACTTC
CASSLGDLQETQYF
>-|-|TRBV2|TRBJ1-6
TGTGCCAGCACGTGGGATCCGAATAATTCACCCCTCCACTTT
CASTWDPNNSPLHF
>-|-|TRBV2|TRBJ2-7
TGTGCCAGCAGGGTCTTTTCTAACGAGCAGTACTTC
CASRVFSNEQYF
>TRBD1|many|TRBV28|TRBJ1-4
TGTGCCAGCAGCCGAGGACAGGGGCGGGAAAAACTGTTTTTT
CASSRGQGREKLFF
>-|-|TRBV7-2|TRBJ2-7
TGTGCCAGCAGCTCGTCTATCTACGAGCAGTACTTC
CASSSSIYEQYF
>-|-|TRBV19|TRBJ2-5
TGTGCCAGTAGTATAGCCCGGGACCAGGGGGAGACCCAGTACTTC
CASSIARDQGETQYF
>-|many|TRBV5-6|TRBJ2-3
TGTGCCAGCAGCTTGGCGGGGTTTAGCACAGATACGCAGTATTTT
CASSLAGFSTDTQYF
>TRBD1|-|TRBV24-1|TRBJ2-1
TGTGCCACCAGTGATGGGGACAGGGGTGGCGAGCAGTTCTTC
CATSDGDRGGEQFF
>-|many|TRBV6-5|TRBJ1-5
TGTGCCAGCAGTTACTCGTTCAGTTATAGCAATCAGCCCCAGCATTTT
CASSYSFSYSNQPQHF
>-|many|TRBV7-8|TRBJ2-1
TGTGCCAGCAGCCCAAGCAAGGGGGATGAGCAGTTCTTC
CASSPSKGDEQFF
>-|-|TRBV20-1|TRBJ2-3
TGCAGTGGACACCCGAACACAGATACGCAGTATTTT
CSGHPNTDTQYF
>-|-|TRBV15|TRBJ2-5
TGTGCCACCAGCAGAGATCCGGGGCGAGGGGCAGAGGAGACCCAGTACTTC
CATSRDPGRGAEETQYF
>-|-|TRBV7-2|TRBJ2-3
TGTGCCAGCAGCTTCGTGATCACAGATACGCAGTATTTT
CASSFVITDTQYF
>-|many|TRBV7-9|TRBJ1-6
TGTGCCAGCAGCCGCCTCGCAGGGGTCGATTCACCCCTCCACTTT
CASSRLAGVDSPLHF
>-|-|TRBV29-1|TRBJ2-5
TGCAGCGTTGTCGGTCAGCAAGAGACCCAGTACTTC
CSVVGQQETQYF
>-|many|TRBV7-8|TRBJ1-1
TGTGCCAGCAGCTTATTCGGAAGTAGAACTGAAGCTTTCTTT
CASSLFGSRTEAFF
>TRBD1|many|TRBV9|TRBJ1-1
TGTGCCAGCAGCGTAGGGCAGGGGGCGGGAACTGAAGCTTTCTTT
CASSVGQGAGTEAFF
>-|-|TRBV10-3|TRBJ2-6
TGTGCCATCAGACTTTCGGACGGCAGCCCTGGGGCCAACGTCCTGATTTTC
CAIRLSDGSPGANVLIF
>-|-|TRBV10-3|TRBJ1-2
TGTGCCATCAAGGGTAACAGTAACTATGGCTACACCTTC
CAIKGNSNYGYTF
>-|-|TRBV14|TRBJ2-2
TGTGCCAGCAGCCAAGGGGGGGCTCTCGGGGAGCTGTTTTTT
CASSQGGALGELFF
>-|many|TRBV5-6|TRBJ2-2
TGTGCCAGCAGCTTGAACAGGGAAGACGGGGAGCTGTTTTTT
CASSLNREDGELFF
>-|many|TRBV6-1|TRBJ1-1
TGTGCCAGCAGTGAATTTAAGGGGAAGGTAACTGAAGCTTTCTTT
CASSEFKGKVTEAFF
>TRBD1|many|TRBV11-2|TRBJ2-7
TGTGCCAGCAAGGCAGGGGGCATCTACGAGCAGTACTTC
CASKAGGIYEQYF
>TRBD1|-|TRBV19|TRBJ1-2
TGTGCCAGTAGTCGGGCAGGGGGCGACTATGGCTACACCTTC
CASSRAGGDYGYTF
>-|-|TRBV7-4|TRBJ2-7
TGTGCCAGCAGCTCCGACATGGTCGGCTACGAGCAGTACTTC
CASSSDMVGYEQYF
>-|-|TRBV28|TRBJ1-1
TGTGCCAGCAGTGGAGCCCAGGGAGAGAACACTGAAGCTTTCTTT
CASSGAQGENTEAFF
>-|many|TRBV6-2/TRBV6-3|TRBJ1-2
TGTGCCAGCAGTTCAAGGACAAAAAACTATGGCTACACCTTC
CASSSRTKNYGYTF
>TRBD1|-|TRBV6-5|TRBJ2-3
TGTGCCAGCAGTTACGGGACAGGGTTGAGTACAGATACGCAGTATTTT
CASSYGTGLSTDTQYF
>-|many|TRBV6-1|TRBJ1-2
TGTGCCAGCAGTGAGACAGGATATGGCTACACCTTC
CASSETGYGYTF
>-|many|TRBV7-3|TRBJ2-1
TGTGCCAGCAGCTTTACTCAGGGCGATGAGCAGTTCTTC
CASSFTQGDEQFF
>-|many|TRBV5-1|TRBJ2-5
TGCGCCAGCGGGGAGCAAGAGACCCAGTGCTTC
CASGEQETQCF
>TRBD1|many|TRBV20-1|TRBJ2-7
TGCAGTGTAGCACAGGGGTCCTACGAGCAGTACTTC
CSVAQGSYEQYF
>-|-|TRBV9|TRBJ2-1
TGTGCCAGCAGCGTAGGTTCGGGTGAGCAGTTCTTC
CASSVGSGEQFF
>TRBD2|-|TRBV10-3|TRBJ2-3
TGTGCCATCAGTGAGTCTAGGGGACTAGCGGGCACAGATACGCAGTATTTT
CAISESRGLAGTDTQYF
>-|few|TRBV24-1|TRBJ1-4
TGTGCCACCAGTGAATCCGACAGCAATAATGAAAAACTGTTTTTT
CATSESDSNNEKLFF
>TRBD2|-|TRBV29-1|TRBJ2-3
TGCAGCGTTACCTCGACTAGCGGGGGGGCTGAGACCCAGTATTTT
CSVTSTSGGAETQYF
>-|-|TRBV29-1|TRBJ1-2
TGCAGCGTTGATTCGTCAGGTACATATGGCTACACCTTC
CSVDSSGTYGYTF
>TRBD1|-|TRBV10-1|TRBJ2-7
TGCGCCAGACGGGACAGGGGGCGCGAGCAGTACTTC
CARRDRGREQYF
>TRBD2|-|TRBV24-1|TRBJ2-1
TGTGCCACCAGTGATCCCAGCCGGACTAGCGGGGGGGCGTCCAATGAGCAGTTCTTC
CATSDPSRTSGGASNEQFF